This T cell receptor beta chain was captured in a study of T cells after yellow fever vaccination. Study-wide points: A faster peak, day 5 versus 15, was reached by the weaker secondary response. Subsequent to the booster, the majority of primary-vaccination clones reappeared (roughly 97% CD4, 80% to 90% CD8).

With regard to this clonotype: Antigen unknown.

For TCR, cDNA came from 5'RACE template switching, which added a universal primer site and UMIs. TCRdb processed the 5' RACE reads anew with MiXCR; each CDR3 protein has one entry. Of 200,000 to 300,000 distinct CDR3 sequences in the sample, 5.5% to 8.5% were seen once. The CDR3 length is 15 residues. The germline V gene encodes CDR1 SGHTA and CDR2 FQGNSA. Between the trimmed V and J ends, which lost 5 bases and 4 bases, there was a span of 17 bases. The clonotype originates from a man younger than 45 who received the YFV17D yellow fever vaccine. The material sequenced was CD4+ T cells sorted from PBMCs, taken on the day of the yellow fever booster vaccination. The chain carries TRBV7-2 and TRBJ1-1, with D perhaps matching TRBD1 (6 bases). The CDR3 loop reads CASSPGGALTTEAFF. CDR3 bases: TGTGCCAGCAGCCCGGGGGGGGCTCTGACCACTGAAGCTTTCTTT.